The entry below gives a single T cell receptor beta chain sequence along with its context. It lacks a known antigen. The record has no base qualities; no much larger clone is one base away. Sequenced on an Illumina NovaSeq 6000. TCRalpha and TCRbeta cDNA libraries were built by 5'RACE with constant-segment primers, adding sample barcodes and unique molecular identifiers. RNA was extracted from every sample with Trizol reagent. Amplification of the libraries took two PCR steps, and the second step added a second sample barcode plus Illumina TruSeq adapters. Sequencing of the libraries was done on an Illumina NovaSeq, producing 2 x 150 bp paired-end reads. Turning to the authors' computational methods: Demultiplexing of reads and collapsing into UMI-guided consensus sequences were performed with migec v1.2.7. With mixcr v2.1.11, UMI consensuses were aligned to TRA and TRB V and J templates and assembled into clonotypes. Clonotypes were classified as expanded or contracted when called significant by both edgeR and NoisET, with noise models trained on biological replicates. For edgeR calls, the thresholds were a false discovery rate-adjusted p below 0.01 and a log2 fold-change of 1. As an exploratory analysis of dynamics, max-normalized trajectories of the 1000 most abundant clonotypes were examined with PCA combined with hierarchical clustering. Separately sequenced CD4+ and CD8+ repertoires were used to assign a CD4 or CD8 phenotype to each responding clone. The raw public data were reprocessed by TCRdb itself: fastp quality trimming at Q25, MiXCR clonotype calling, in-frame beta chains only. Identical CDR3 proteins give one entry, which carries the most common genes and DNA. TCRdb's processing, not the study's, gives the V and J calls here. The sample includes about half a million distinct CDR3 sequences, with 15% to 20% observed a single time. The ten largest clones take up about 12% of the sample.

These data are taken from a study of T-cell memory formation after mild COVID-19 (dated by TCRdb to about 2021). Study-level background: Most TCR sequence clusters were specific to one of the two donors. Two young, previously healthy adult volunteers made up the cohort, one male and one female. In a couple of donors, T-cell clones that expanded and contracted after mild COVID-19 were tracked by sequencing TCRalpha and TCRbeta repertoires over time. What the research found in general, with its limitations: The study included only a couple of mild cases, and larger cohorts that include severe cases with pre-infection samples were judged to be necessary. Balanced CD4/CD8 phenotypes were observed for clones contracting from day 15 to 85, whereas a bias towards CD4+ was observed for a second wave of clones expanding from day 15 to 37. Some responding clones were found in pre-infection memory, which suggests that pre-existing cross-reactive memory T cells took part in the SARS-CoV-2 response. Contracting CD4+ clones appeared mostly in the CM and EM memory subsets, whereas CD8+ clones were enriched in EMRA. The second-wave clones that peaked on day 37 were not confirmed to be SARS-CoV-2 specific.

PBMCs were isolated by Ficoll-Paque density gradient centrifugation. A distance of 18 bases separates the germline ends of V and J, which lose 6 bases and 0 bases respectively. Based on the germline V gene, the CDR1 and CDR2 sequences are KGHSH and LQKENI. The CDR3 contains 16 residues, cysteine and phenylalanine counted. This entry keeps only the CDR3 DNA: 48 bases, framed from base 1. Sequencing was done on a sample of PBMCs or a T cell subset sorted from them (not recorded which). Recombination connected TRBV18 to TRBJ2-7; the D gene is perhaps TRBD1, on 5 matching bases. The source is an adult woman who had mild COVID-19 (a few samples of this study predate the infection). The sample titles of this study are shuffled in the database, so cell type and time point are left out; the donor was told from shared clones. The sequence in DNA is TGTGCCAGCTCTCCATCTAACAGGAGTTTCTCCTACGAGCAGTACTTC. Protein translation: CASSPSNRSFSYEQYF.